This T cell receptor (beta chain) was recorded in a study of blood T cell repertoires in COVID-19. Only in-frame clones appear in the TCRdb table, and some are missing; sequencing was by immunoSEQ multiplex PCR. The sample lists tens of thousands of clones, roughly nine tenths occurring once. The CDR3 extends over 12 amino acids. V gave up 8 bases and J gave up 4 bases, with 11 bases separating them. CDR1 is MNHEY, CDR2 SMNVEV, per germline (reference sequence). The source is a man aged 50 to 59 with acute or convalescent COVID-19. Material: peripheral blood. The chain combines TRBV27 with TRBJ1-1; D remains unclear. The chain's CDR3 is CASGWAPTEAFF. The DNA of the CDR3 is TGTGCCAGCGGTTGGGCGCCCACTGAAGCTTTCTTT.